A single sample is the source of the 18 T cell receptor beta chains below, sequenced in a study of Graves' ophthalmopathy and Graves' hyperthyroidism. Amplification from RNA transcripts yielded the TCR beta CDR3 regions. The first-round RT-PCR employed HTBI primers together with the Qiagen OneStep RT-PCR kit. A multiplex PCR was then performed as the second round. MiXCR was run by TCRdb on the multiplex PCR reads, yielding one entry per CDR3 protein. This sample carries 400,000 to 450,000 distinct CDR3 sequences, around 21% of them seen once, and the ten largest clones take approximately 3.2%. Sequencing used peripheral blood. The receptors were sampled from a woman aged 18-29 years with stable Graves' hyperthyroidism.

This clonotype showed up many times. The V gene is TRBV18, the J gene TRBJ2-7, with a tentative D call TRBD2 (5 bases). Between the trimmed V and J ends, which lost 2 bases and 2 bases, there was a span of 10 bases. The CDR3 is 14 residues long. Germline CDR1 is KGHSH and CDR2 is LQKENI. The CDR3: CASSPGRVTYEQYF. In DNA, the CDR3 is TGTGCCAGCTCACCAGGGAGAGTAACCTACGAGCAGTACTTC.

This clonotype was observed many times. This rearrangement joins TRBV25-1 to TRBJ2-7; weak D call: TRBD2 (6 bases). Trimming took off 4 bases at V and 3 bases at J, with 31 bases between the two ends. From germline, CDR1 is MGHDK and CDR2 SYGVNS. The CDR3 runs to 20 residues. In DNA, the CDR3 is TGTGCCAGCAGTGTCCGCCGGGTTCGGGGAGGTTTTATAGGGAACTACGAGCAGTACTTC. This encodes CASSVRRVRGGFIGNYEQYF.

The chain links TRBV4-1 to TRBJ2-7, with D uncertain. Trimming cost V 1 base and J 3 bases, with 10 bases left between them. The length of the CDR3 is 14 residues. The V gene's germline CDR1 is MGHRA and CDR2 YSYEKL. CDR3 nucleotides: TGCGCCAGCAGCCAAGTAGGTTTGGTCTACGAGCAGTACTTC. Its protein product is CASSQVGLVYEQYF.

The chain uses TRBV10-1 and TRBJ2-2, with 9 bases matching TRBD1. V shed 8 bases, J shed 6 bases, and the junction held 7 bases outside the gene matches. Per germline, CDR1 WNHNN and CDR2 SYGVQD (reference sequence). The CDR3 covers 14 residues. The DNA for the CDR3 is TGCGCCAGCGGACAGGGGAGTTTGGCCGGGGAGCTGTTTTTT. Encoded protein: CASGQGSLAGELFF.

The chain uses TRBV6-2 or TRBV6-3 and TRBJ2-5; the D call may be TRBD1 or TRBD2 (5 bases each). This CDR3 comprises 15 residues. Germline V gives CDR1 MNHEY, CDR2 SVGEGT. V gave up 5 bases and J gave up 5 bases, with 18 bases separating them. CDR3 in amino acids: CASSRWGSSSETQYF. The CDR3 DNA is TGTGCCAGCAGTCGGTGGGGGAGTTCTAGTGAGACCCAGTACTTC.

The sample holds many counts of this clonotype. J is TRBJ1-1 and V is TRBV15; D uncertain. CDR3 length: 15 residues. Trimming stripped 0 bases from V and 1 base from J, with 9 bases between. Germline V gene lookup returns CDR1 LNHNV and CDR2 YYDKDF (reference sequence). The CDR3 DNA reads TGTGCCACCAGCAGAGATCTAGGCCGGAACACTGAAGCTTTCTTT. This encodes CATSRDLGRNTEAFF. Filled out from reference TRBV15 and TRBJ1-1, the complete variable domain reads DAMVIQNPRYQVTQFGKPVTLSCSQTLNHNVMYWYQQKSSQAPKLLFHYYDKDFNNEADTPDNFQSRRPNTSFCFLDIRSPGLGDTAMYLCATSRDLGRNTEAFFGQGTRLTVV.

This clonotype was seen many times. The V call is TRBV20-1, the J call TRBJ2-7; TRBD2 agrees at 7 bases. The CDR3 runs to 13 residues. The V segment lost 3 bases and the J segment 1 base; nucleotides outside the gene matches: 3. The V gene's germline CDR1 is DFQATT and CDR2 SNEGSKA (reference sequence). CDR3 bases: TGCAGTGCTAGGGGACTAATATCCTACGAGCAGTACTTC. Encoded protein: CSARGLISYEQYF.

The gene calls are TRBV24-1 and TRBJ2-5; D gene ambiguous. This CDR3 spans 12 amino acids. Trimming took off 5 bases at V and 5 bases at J, with 8 bases between the two ends. Per germline, CDR1 KGHDR and CDR2 SFDVKD. The CDR3 sequence: CATSGPRETQYF. Here the CDR3 DNA reads TGTGCCACCAGTGGCCCGCGGGAGACCCAGTACTTC.

Only one count was recorded for this clonotype. The V and J genes are TRBV12-5 and TRBJ2-5; 10 nucleotides agree with TRBD2. Germline CDR1 LGHNT, CDR2 FRNRAP. The CDR3 runs 15 residues. V lost 3 bases to trimming and J lost 1 base; unmatched junction nucleotides: 2. Here the CDR3 DNA reads TGTGCTAGTGGTTTACTAGCGGGGTCCCAAGAGACCCAGTACTTC. Encoded protein: CASGLLAGSQETQYF.

V gene TRBV6-1 combines with J gene TRBJ2-7, with a tentative D call TRBD2 (5 bases). CDR1 is MNHNS and CDR2 is SASEGT in the germline V gene. V was cut by 4 bases and J by 7 bases, with 23 bases left in between. This CDR3 is built from 16 residues. CDR3: CASSAFTGLSAGEQYF. The CDR3 DNA reads TGTGCCAGCAGTGCTTTTACCGGGCTATCGGCGGGTGAGCAGTACTTC.

About this clonotype: At one of its ends the junction is not consistent with the germline gene, which may arise from a read error. DNA of the CDR3: TGCGCCAGCAGTCCGTTCAGGGTTGCCTACGAGCAATACTTC. This gives the protein CASSPFRVAYEQYF. This chain connects TRBV10-2 to TRBJ2-7, with D possibly being TRBD1 (5 bases). This CDR3 comprises 14 residues. CDR1 and CDR2 (germline): WSHSY, SAAADI.

This clonotype was observed many times. V and J are TRBV7-3 and TRBJ1-6; 7 bases match TRBD1. This CDR3 is 14 amino acids long. Germline CDR1 SGHTA, CDR2 FQGTGA. V lost 5 bases, J lost 6 bases, and 4 bases stayed unmatched. This CDR3 is CASSRDSTNSPLHF. The CDR3, as DNA: TGTGCCAGCAGCAGGGACAGCACTAATTCACCCCTCCACTTT. The complete variable domain, with remaining parts taken from reference TRBV7-3 and TRBJ1-6, reads GAGVSQTPSNKVTEKGKYVELRCDPISGHTALYWYRQSLGQGPEFLIYFQGTGAADDSGLPNDRFFAVRPEGSVSTLKIQRTERGDSAVYLCASSRDSTNSPLHFGNGTRLTVT.

This clonotype was observed many times. The V call is TRBV7-8, the J call TRBJ2-7; D unclear. This CDR3 comprises 12 residues. Germline V lookup: CDR1 SGHVS, CDR2 FQNEAQ. V lost 1 base and J 4 bases, leaving 5 bases between the germline ends. CDR3 amino acids: CASSLVRYEQYF. The CDR3 coding sequence is TGTGCCAGCAGCTTAGTGCGATACGAGCAGTACTTC.

This clonotype showed up many times. CDR3 nucleotides: TGTGCCAGCAGCCCGGGACAGGGTAAGAGTCAGCCCCAGCATTTT. Its translation: CASSPGQGKSQPQHF. The chain uses TRBV9 and TRBJ1-5; 9 nucleotides align to TRBD1. Germline loops: CDR1 SGDLS, CDR2 YYNGEE. The CDR3 contains 15 residues. After removal of 4 bases from V and 6 bases from J, the junction contained 8 bases not matched to a gene. Full variable domain (rest looked up from reference TRBV9 and TRBJ1-5): DSGVTQTPKHLITATGQRVTLRCSPRSGDLSVYWYQQSLDQGLQFLIQYYNGEERAKGNILERFSAQQFPDLHSELNLSSLELGDSALYFCASSPGQGKSQPQHFGDGTRLSIL.

This clonotype was observed at least ten times. This chain links TRBV20-1 with TRBJ1-2; 11 bases line up with TRBD1. This CDR3 has 15 residues. Trimming took 3 bases from V and 5 from J; bases not matched to a gene: 8. Germline V gives CDR1 DFQATT, CDR2 SNEGSKA (reference sequence). CDR3 DNA: TGCAGTGCTAGTGGCGCCGGGACAGGGGGTTATGGCTACACCTTC. It specifies CSASGAGTGGYGYTF.

This clonotype was recorded many times. The chain couples TRBV20-1 to TRBJ2-5, with 9 bases fitting TRBD2. The CDR3 length is 14 residues. V shed 5 bases, J shed 6 bases, and the junction held 10 bases outside the gene matches. The germline gives CDR1 DFQATT, CDR2 SNEGSKA (reference sequence). CDR3 DNA sequence: TGCAGTGCTGGGGCGGGGGGACTAGCCCAGACCCAGTACTTC. Translating it yields CSAGAGGLAQTQYF.

This chain uses TRBV5-1 with TRBJ1-1, with D perhaps matching TRBD1 (6 bases). In germline, CDR1 is SGHRS, CDR2 YFSETQ. V lost 4 bases and J lost 5, with 18 bases in between. The CDR3 is 15 amino acids. This chain's CDR3 is CASSPPGRGPTEAFF. The CDR3 region has the DNA TGCGCCAGCAGCCCCCCTGGCCGGGGGCCAACTGAAGCTTTCTTT.

This clonotype was seen repeatedly, ten times or more. The chain uses TRBV6-1 and TRBJ1-5; no clear D gene. Trimming took off 3 bases at V and 3 bases at J, with 9 bases between the two ends. The CDR3 consists of 14 residues. Germline CDR1 reads MNHNS; CDR2 reads SASEGT. The CDR3 nucleotides are TGTGCCAGCAGTGACGCAAACACCAATCAGCCCCAGCATTTT. It encodes CASSDANTNQPQHF.